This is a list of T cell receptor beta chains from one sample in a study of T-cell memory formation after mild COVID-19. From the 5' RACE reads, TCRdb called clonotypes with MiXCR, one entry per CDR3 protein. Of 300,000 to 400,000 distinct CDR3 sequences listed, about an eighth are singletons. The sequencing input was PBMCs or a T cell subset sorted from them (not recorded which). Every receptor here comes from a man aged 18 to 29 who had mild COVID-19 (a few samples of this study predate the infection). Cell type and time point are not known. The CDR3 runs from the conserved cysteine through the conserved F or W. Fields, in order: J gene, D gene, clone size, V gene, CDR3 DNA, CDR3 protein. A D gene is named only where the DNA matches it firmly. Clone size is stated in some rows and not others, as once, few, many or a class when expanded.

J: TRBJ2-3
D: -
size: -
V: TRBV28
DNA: TGTGCCAGCAGCCGCTATGCTACAACCGATACGCAGTATTTT
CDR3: CASSRYATTDTQYF

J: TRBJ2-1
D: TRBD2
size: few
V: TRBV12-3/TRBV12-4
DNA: TGTGCCAGCAGTTTCGCTAGCGGGGTCAATGAGCAGTTCTTC
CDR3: CASSFASGVNEQFF

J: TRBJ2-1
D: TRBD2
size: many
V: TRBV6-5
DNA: TGTGCCAGCAGTTACCACTTAGCGGGGGGACCCTACAATGAGCAGTTCTTC
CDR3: CASSYHLAGGPYNEQFF

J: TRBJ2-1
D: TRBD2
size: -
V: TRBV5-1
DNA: TGCGCCAGCAGCTGGACTAGCGGGGGGCACCCCGGTGAGCAGTTCTTC
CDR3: CASSWTSGGHPGEQFF

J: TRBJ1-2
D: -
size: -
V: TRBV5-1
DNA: TGCGCCAGCAGCTTGGCGCGTGGGGGACGAGGCTACACCTTC
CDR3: CASSLARGGRGYTF

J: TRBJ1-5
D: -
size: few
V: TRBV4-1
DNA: TGCGCCAGCAGCCAAGATTTGACGGGTAGTCAGCCCCAGCATTTT
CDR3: CASSQDLTGSQPQHF

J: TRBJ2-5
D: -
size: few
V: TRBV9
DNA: TGTGCCAGCAGCGCGGGACTGGCACAAGAGACCCAGTACTTC
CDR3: CASSAGLAQETQYF

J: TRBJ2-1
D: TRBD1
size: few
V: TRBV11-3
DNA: TGTGCCAGCAGCCTAGGGGCGTGGACAGGGAAAGGGGATGAGCAGTTCTTC
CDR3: CASSLGAWTGKGDEQFF

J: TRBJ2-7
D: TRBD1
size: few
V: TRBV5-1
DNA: TGCGCCAGCAGCTTTGTAGGGGGCGGCGACGAGCAGTACTTC
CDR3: CASSFVGGGDEQYF

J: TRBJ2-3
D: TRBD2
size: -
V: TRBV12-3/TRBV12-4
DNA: TGTGCCAGCAGTCTCAGACTAGCGGGGGTTATAGATACGCAGTATTTT
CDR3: CASSLRLAGVIDTQYF

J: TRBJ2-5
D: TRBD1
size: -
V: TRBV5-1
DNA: TGCGCCAGCAGCACGGACAGGGGGCTGCAAGAGACCCAGTACTTC
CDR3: CASSTDRGLQETQYF

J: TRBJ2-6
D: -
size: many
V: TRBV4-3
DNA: TGCGCCAGCAGCCAAGGCAACAGTCCCTCTGGGGCCAACGTCCTGACTTTC
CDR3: CASSQGNSPSGANVLTF